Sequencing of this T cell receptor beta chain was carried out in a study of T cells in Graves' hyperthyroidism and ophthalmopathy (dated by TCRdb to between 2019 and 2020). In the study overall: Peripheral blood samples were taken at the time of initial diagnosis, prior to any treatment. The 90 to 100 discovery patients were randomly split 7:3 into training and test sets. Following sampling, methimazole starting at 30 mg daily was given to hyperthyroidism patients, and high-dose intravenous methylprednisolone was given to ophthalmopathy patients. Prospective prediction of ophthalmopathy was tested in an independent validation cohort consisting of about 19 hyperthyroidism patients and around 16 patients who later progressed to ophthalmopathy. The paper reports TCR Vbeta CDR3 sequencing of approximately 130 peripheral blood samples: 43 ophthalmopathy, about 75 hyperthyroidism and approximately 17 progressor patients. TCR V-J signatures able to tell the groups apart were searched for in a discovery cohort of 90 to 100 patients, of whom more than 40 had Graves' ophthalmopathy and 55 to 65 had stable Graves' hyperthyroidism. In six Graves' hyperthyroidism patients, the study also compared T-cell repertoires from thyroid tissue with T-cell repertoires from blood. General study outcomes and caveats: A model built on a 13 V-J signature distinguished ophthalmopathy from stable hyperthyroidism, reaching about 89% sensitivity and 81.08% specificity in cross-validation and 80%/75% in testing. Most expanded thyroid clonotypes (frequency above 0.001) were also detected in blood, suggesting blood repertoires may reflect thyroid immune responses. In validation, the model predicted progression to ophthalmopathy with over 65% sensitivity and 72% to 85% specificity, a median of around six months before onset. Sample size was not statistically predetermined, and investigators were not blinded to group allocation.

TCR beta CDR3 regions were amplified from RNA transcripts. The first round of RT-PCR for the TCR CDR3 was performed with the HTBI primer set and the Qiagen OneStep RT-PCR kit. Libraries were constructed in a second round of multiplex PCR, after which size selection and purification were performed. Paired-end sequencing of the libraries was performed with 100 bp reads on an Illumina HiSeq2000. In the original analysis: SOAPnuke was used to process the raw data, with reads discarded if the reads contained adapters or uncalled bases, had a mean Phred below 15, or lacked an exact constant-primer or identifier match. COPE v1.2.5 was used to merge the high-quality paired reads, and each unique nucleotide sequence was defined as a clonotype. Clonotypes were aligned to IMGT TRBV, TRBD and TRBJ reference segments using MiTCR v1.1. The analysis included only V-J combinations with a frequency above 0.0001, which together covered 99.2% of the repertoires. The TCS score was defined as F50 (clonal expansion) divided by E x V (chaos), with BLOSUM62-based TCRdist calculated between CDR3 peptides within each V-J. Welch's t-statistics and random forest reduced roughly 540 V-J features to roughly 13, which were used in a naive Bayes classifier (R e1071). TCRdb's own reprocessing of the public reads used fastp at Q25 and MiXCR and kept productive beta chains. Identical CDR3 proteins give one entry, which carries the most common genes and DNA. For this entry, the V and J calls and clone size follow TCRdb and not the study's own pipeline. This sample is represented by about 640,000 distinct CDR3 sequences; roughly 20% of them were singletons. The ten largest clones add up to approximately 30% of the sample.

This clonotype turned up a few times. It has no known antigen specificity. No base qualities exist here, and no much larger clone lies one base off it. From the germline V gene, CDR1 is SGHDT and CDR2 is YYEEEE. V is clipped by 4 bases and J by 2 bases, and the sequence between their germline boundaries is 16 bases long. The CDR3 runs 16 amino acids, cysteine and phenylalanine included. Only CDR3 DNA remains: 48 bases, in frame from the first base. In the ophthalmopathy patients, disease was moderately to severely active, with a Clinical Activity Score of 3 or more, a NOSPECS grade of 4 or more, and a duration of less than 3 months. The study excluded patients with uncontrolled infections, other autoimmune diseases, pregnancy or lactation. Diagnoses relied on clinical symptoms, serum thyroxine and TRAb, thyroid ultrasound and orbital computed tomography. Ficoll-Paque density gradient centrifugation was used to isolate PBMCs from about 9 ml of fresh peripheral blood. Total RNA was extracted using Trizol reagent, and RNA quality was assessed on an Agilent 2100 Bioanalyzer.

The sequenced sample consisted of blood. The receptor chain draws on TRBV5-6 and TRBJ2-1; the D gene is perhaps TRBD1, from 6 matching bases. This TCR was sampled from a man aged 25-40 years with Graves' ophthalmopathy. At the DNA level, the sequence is TGTGCCAGCAGCAAGGGGTTACAGGGTACCTACAATGAGCAGTTCTTC. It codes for CASSKGLQGTYNEQFF.